This TCR beta chain was recovered during a study of vaccination effects on CD4 cells after COVID-19. Some clones are missing from TCRdb's copy, which holds only in-frame ones; the method was immunoSEQ multiplex PCR. Here the sample spans around 68,000 clones, around 80% being singletons. A note on this clone: Its antigen remains unidentified.

ViraFEST expansion of antigen-specific CD4+ T cells with viral peptide pools preceded sequencing. Isolation of CD4+ T cells took place after about 10 days of culture. In the vaccine recipients, nucleocapsid antibodies were negative and there was no prior SARS-CoV-2 infection. Wells containing roughly 1.8 million PBMC each were cultured with 10 IU/ml IL-2 and approximately 10 ug/ml peptides. Study-wide points: The vaccine-induced clones of healthy vaccinees included only 1 of 255 that cross-reacted with common cold coronaviruses. Late in the post-vaccination period, infection-induced and vaccine-induced clones underwent marked clonal contraction.

Germline CDR1 and CDR2: SNHLY and FYNNEI. The CDR3 has 16 residues. V lost 3 bases and J 0 bases, leaving 13 bases between the germline ends. The rearrangement joins TRBV2 to TRBJ2-3; D perhaps matches TRBD2 (5 bases). The origin of this receptor is a human donor who received a COVID-19 vaccine. The input for sequencing was CD4+ T cells from PBMCs cultured with SARS-CoV-2 spike peptides, taken before COVID-19 vaccination. CDR3 residues: CASSDFEGRSTDTQYF. DNA for the CDR3: TGTGCCAGCAGTGATTTCGAGGGTAGAAGCACAGATACGCAGTATTTT. The full variable domain, in which reference TRBV2 and TRBJ2-3 provide the parts outside the CDR3, is EPEVTQTPSHQVTQMGQEVILRCVPISNHLYFYWYRQILGQKVEFLVSFYNNEISEKSEIFDDQFSVERPDGSNFTLKIRSTKLEDSAMYFCASSDFEGRSTDTQYFGPGTRLTVL.